The following is a T cell receptor (beta chain) sequence with its context. Naive CD8 cells were CD45RO-negative, positively selected for CCR7, excluding terminally differentiated effector memory CD45RA+ cells. Sequenced by immunoSEQ multiplex PCR; TCRdb stores in-frame clones only, minus some. Of millions of clones in the sample, around 96% were seen once. CDR1 and CDR2 (germline): ENHRY, SYGVKD. The CDR3 is made up of 15 amino acids. With V trimmed by 2 bases and J by 3 bases, 7 bases remained unmatched. The source of the sample is a study of shared clonotypes between healthy human individuals. Sequencing was done on a sample of naive CD8+ T cells sorted from blood. The rearrangement uses TRBV10-3 and TRBJ2-7; 7 positions match TRBD2. This receptor was obtained from a young man in good health. Here the CDR3 reads CAISESPAGNYEQYF. DNA of the CDR3: TGTGCCATCAGTGAGAGTCCAGCGGGGAACTACGAGCAGTACTTC.